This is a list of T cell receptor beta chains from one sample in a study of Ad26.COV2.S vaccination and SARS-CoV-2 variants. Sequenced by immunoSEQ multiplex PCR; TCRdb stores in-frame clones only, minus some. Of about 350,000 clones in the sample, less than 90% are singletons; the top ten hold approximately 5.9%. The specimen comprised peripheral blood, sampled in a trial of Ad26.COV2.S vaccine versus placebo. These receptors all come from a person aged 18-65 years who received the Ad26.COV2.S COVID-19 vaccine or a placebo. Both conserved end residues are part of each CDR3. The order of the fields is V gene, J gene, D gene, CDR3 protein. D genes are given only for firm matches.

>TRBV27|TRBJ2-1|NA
CASSLTPLRSSYNEQFF
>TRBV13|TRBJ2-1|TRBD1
CASLTGTGVRGEQFF
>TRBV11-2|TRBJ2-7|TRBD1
CASSLDRDRSYEQYF
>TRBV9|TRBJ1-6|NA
CASSVGGSPVREVPLHF
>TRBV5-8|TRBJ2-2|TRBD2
CASSLNLAGANTGELFF
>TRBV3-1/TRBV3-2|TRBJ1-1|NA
CASRQSKGTEAFF
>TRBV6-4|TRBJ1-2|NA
CASSDSKAGEGYTF
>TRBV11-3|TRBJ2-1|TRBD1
CASSVTGTAYNEQFF
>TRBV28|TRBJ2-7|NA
CASSNREGYEQYF
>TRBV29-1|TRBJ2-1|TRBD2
CSAQSGTSRINEQFF
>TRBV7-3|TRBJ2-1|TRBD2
CASSLFSGRAGNEQFF
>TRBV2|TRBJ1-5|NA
CASSQGMVNQPQHF
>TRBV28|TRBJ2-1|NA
CASSLFPAWDNEQFF
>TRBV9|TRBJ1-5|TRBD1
CASSLTGDGQPQHF
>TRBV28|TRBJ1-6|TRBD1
CASEPQGARSPLHF
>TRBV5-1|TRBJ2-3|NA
CASSPLGGETDTQYF
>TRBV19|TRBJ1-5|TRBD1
CASTLTGGAFQPQHF
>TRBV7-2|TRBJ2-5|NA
CASSPGRLVQETQYF
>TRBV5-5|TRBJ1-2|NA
CASSLGTENRGVYGYTF
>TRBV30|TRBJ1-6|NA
CAWSGQSNSPLHF
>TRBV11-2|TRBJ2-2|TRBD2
CASRRLAGGSYTGELFF
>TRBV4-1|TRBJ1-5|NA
CASSQGPGERPQHF